This T cell receptor (beta chain) was obtained from a study of pediatric ulcerative colitis. Rectal tissue came from one to two pinch biopsies taken at colonoscopy. Produced via immunoSEQ multiplex PCR; TCRdb's table is partial and in-frame only. The sample lists around 12,000 clones; 70% to 80% were seen once. Study conclusions and caveats: Two patients had blood samples with substantially reduced template counts. Compared with controls, ulcerative colitis showed greater blood-rectum clone sharing. No controls had the two rectal clonotypes shared by ulcerative colitis patients. In rectum, acute severe colitis had expanded clones and less diversity.

Of note for this clone: As yet, its antigen is unknown.

Sequencing was performed on gut tissue. The sequence came from a boy aged 10-17 years who was a control in a study of pediatric ulcerative colitis.

The CDR3 sequence: CASSGAGETQYF. CDR3 DNA sequence: TGTGCCAGCTCGGGGGCGGGAGAGACCCAGTACTTC. V and J are TRBV9 and TRBJ2-5, with D perhaps matching TRBD1 or TRBD2 (6 bases each). V gave up 7 bases and J gave up 4 bases, with 11 bases separating them. The CDR3 covers 12 residues. CDR1 and CDR2 (germline): SGDLS, YYNGEE.